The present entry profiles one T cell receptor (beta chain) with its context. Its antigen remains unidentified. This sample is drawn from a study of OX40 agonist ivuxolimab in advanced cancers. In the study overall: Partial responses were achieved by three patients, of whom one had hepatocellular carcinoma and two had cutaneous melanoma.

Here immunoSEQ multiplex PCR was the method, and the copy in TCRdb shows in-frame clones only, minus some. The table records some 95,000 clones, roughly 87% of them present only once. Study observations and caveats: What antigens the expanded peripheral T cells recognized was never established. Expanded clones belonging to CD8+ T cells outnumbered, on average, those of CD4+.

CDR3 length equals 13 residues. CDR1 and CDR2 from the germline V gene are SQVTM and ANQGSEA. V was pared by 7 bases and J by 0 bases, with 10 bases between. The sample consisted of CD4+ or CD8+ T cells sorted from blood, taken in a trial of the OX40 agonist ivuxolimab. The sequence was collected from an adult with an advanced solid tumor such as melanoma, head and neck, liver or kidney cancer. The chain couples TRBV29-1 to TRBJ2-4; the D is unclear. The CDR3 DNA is TGCAGCGGGTCTGTACTAGCCAAAAACATTCAGTACTTC. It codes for CSGSVLAKNIQYF.